This T cell receptor (beta chain) was captured by sequencing in a study of beta chain features in type 1 diabetes. Study as a whole: Investigators examined nearly 110,000,000 sorted cells across all samples. Study outcomes and limitations: Type 1 diabetes patients showed a moderate but significant shortening of TCRB CDR3s in all four CD4+ subsets. More deletions and fewer insertions at VDJ junctions were found in patients with type 1 diabetes. Cells with high TCR expression could be over-represented when cDNA is sequenced.

Reverse transcribing all isolated RNA meant expressed TCRB transcripts were sequenced. Naive, central memory and regulatory T cell samples averaged roughly 3.6 million reads. Profiling relied on immunoSEQ multiplex PCR, and the TCRdb table lists in-frame clones only, not all of them. The sample comprises approximately 170,000 clones, 7.8% of which are singletons, and around 0.9% rests with the top ten. This clone turned up a few times. Its cognate antigen is unknown. Material: central memory CD4+ T cells from blood. The sequence derives from a woman aged 40 to 50 with type 1 diabetes.

CDR3 residues: CASSPQGVFEQYF. Here the CDR3 DNA reads TGTGCCAGCTCACCACAGGGGGTTTTCGAGCAGTACTTC. The chain combines TRBV18 with TRBJ2-7, with a tentative D call TRBD1 (6 bases). The CDR3 spans 13 residues. Trimming removed 1 base from V and 6 bases from J, with 10 bases in between. CDR1 is KGHSH and CDR2 is LQKENI in the germline V gene.